Below, 27 T cell receptor beta chains from the same sample are listed, as sequenced in a study of technical replicates of blood from a few donors. Only in-frame clones appear in the TCRdb table, and some are missing; sequencing was by immunoSEQ multiplex PCR. The sample gives 55,000 to 85,000 clones, 95% to 97% of which show up once; roughly 0.25% is in the top ten. What was sequenced was T cells isolated from PBMCs. All receptors derive from a human donor in good health.

The gene calls are TRBV14 and TRBJ2-7; D not resolved. The CDR3 covers 16 residues. Trimming shortened V by 0 bases and J by 2 bases, and 14 bases separated the two germline ends. Germline V gene sequence: CDR1 SGHDN, CDR2 FVKESK. The CDR3 DNA is TGTGCCAGCAGCCAAGATCGTTCGAGGTATCCCTACGAGCAGTACTTC. Its translation is CASSQDRSRYPYEQYF. The full variable domain, its missing parts supplied by reference TRBV14 and TRBJ2-7, is EAGVTQFPSHSVIEKGQTVTLRCDPISGHDNLYWYRRVMGKEIKFLLHFVKESKQDESGMPNNRFLAERTGGTYSTLKVQPAELEDSGVYFCASSQDRSRYPYEQYFGPGTRLTVT.

The rearrangement links TRBV9 to TRBJ2-7, with D possibly being TRBD2 (7 bases). Germline V gene sequence: CDR1 SGDLS, CDR2 YYNGEE. V lost 4 bases, J lost 1 base, and 12 bases lay in between. The CDR3 consists of 14 residues. This CDR3 reads CASSTGGSSYEQYF. The CDR3 nucleotides are TGTGCCAGCAGCACGGGGGGCTCATCCTACGAGCAGTACTTC.

The rearrangement uses TRBV7-8 and TRBJ2-2; D is uncertain. Trimming took off 7 bases at V and 3 bases at J, with 9 bases between the two ends. The CDR3 length is 13 residues. CDR1 SGHVS and CDR2 FQNEAQ come from the germline V gene. In DNA, the CDR3 is TGTGCCAGCATAACCGGGTACACCGGGGAGCTGTTTTTT. This codes for CASITGYTGELFF.

The table lists this clone with a count of one. V and J are TRBV5-1 and TRBJ1-5, with TRBD1 matching 8 bases. The CDR3 is 14 amino acids. V was pared by 0 bases and J by 7 bases, with 3 bases of the junction left unmatched. Germline CDR1 reads SGHRS; CDR2 reads YFSETQ. The DNA for the CDR3 is TGCGCCAGCAGCTTGGACAGGGGGAACCAGCCCCAGCATTTT. The encoded protein is CASSLDRGNQPQHF.

This chain links TRBV19 with TRBJ2-5, with 12 bases aligning to TRBD2. The CDR3 has 14 amino acids. CDR1 and CDR2 from the germline V gene are LNHDA and SQIVND (reference sequence). V lost 9 bases and J lost 2; bases outside the gene matches: 4. CDR3 amino acids: CASRTSGKQETQYF. The CDR3, as DNA: TGTGCCAGCCGGACTAGCGGGAAGCAAGAGACCCAGTACTTC.

This clone has only one observation. The chain combines TRBV11-3 with TRBJ2-1; D is undetermined. With 5 bases removed from V and 0 bases from J, the gap between germline ends came to 17 bases. The CDR3 spans 17 residues. Germline CDR1 reads SGHNT; CDR2 reads YENEEA. CDR3 sequence reads: CASSLKLIRSSYNEQFF. For the CDR3, the DNA is TGTGCCAGCAGCCTAAAACTAATCCGGAGCTCCTACAATGAGCAGTTCTTC.

The chain couples TRBV11-3 to TRBJ1-1; TRBD1 is a possible D gene (6 bases). V lost 2 bases and J lost 7, with 20 bases in between. Germline values: CDR1 SGHNT, CDR2 YENEEA. The CDR3 loop spans 16 amino acids. The CDR3 DNA sequence: TGTGCCAGCAGCTTACGACTATGGGGGGGGCAGGTTGAAGCTTTCTTT. Encoded protein: CASSLRLWGGQVEAFF.

This clone appeared a single time. The chain carries TRBV15 and TRBJ1-5; the match to TRBD1 covers 10 bases. The germline V gene has CDR1 LNHNV and CDR2 YYDKDF (reference sequence). The CDR3 consists of 14 residues. V shed 5 bases, J shed 7 bases, and the junction held 5 bases outside the gene matches. CDR3 nucleotides: TGTGCCACCAGCTGGGACAGGGGAGGACAGCCCCAGCATTTT. The encoded protein is CATSWDRGGQPQHF.

This clone came up once. This chain links TRBV21-1 with TRBJ1-6; the table's D call, TRBD1, was not checked against the DNA. TRBV21-1 is described as a pseudogene. The CDR3 consists of 15 residues. The CDR3 bases are TGTGCCAGCACCTCACCAGTAGACAGGGGGTCACCCCTCCACTTT. This encodes CASTSPVDRGSPLHF.

This clone was recorded only once. The CDR3 bases are TGTGCCAGCAGTTACTCTCCTACAGGGGAGGCCGGGGAGCTGTTTTTT. Residues: CASSYSPTGEAGELFF. The rearrangement links TRBV6-5 to TRBJ2-2; D is possibly TRBD1 (7 bases). The CDR3 loop spans 16 amino acids. V was shortened by 0 bases and J by 6 bases, with 14 bases between the two germline ends. Germline V CDR1 and CDR2: MNHEY, SVGAGI.

The CDR3 DNA is TGTGCCAGCAGCGCAAGACTAGCGGGAGGGCCCGGGGAGACCCAGTACTTC. This sequence encodes CASSARLAGGPGETQYF. The chain combines TRBV9 with TRBJ2-5, with 14 bases identical to TRBD2. The CDR3 is 17 amino acids. Trimming removed 3 bases from V and 5 bases from J; junction bases left unmatched: 9. CDR1 SGDLS and CDR2 YYNGEE come from the germline V gene. Full variable domain (remainder filled in from reference TRBV9 and TRBJ2-5): DSGVTQTPKHLITATGQRVTLRCSPRSGDLSVYWYQQSLDQGLQFLIQYYNGEERAKGNILERFSAQQFPDLHSELNLSSLELGDSALYFCASSARLAGGPGETQYFGPGTRLLVL.

The genes are TRBV9 and TRBJ1-2; D perhaps matches TRBD1 (5 bases). CDR1 and CDR2 (germline): SGDLS, YYNGEE. V was pared by 2 bases and J by 1 base, with 9 bases between. CDR3 length: 14 amino acids. CDR3 DNA: TGTGCCAGCAGCGTCCCGGGGGTTAACTATGGCTACACCTTC. Protein: CASSVPGVNYGYTF.

The chain is built from TRBV6-5 and TRBJ1-2; 7 bases are shared with TRBD1. The V gene's germline CDR1 is MNHEY and CDR2 SVGAGI. The CDR3 is made up of 15 amino acids. V dropped 8 bases and J dropped 6; count of bases not matched to a gene: 15. CDR3 DNA sequence: TGTGCCAGCGTCAGGGGGTTTGGATTTTACAATGGCTACACCTTC. This gives the protein CASVRGFGFYNGYTF.

This clone is a singleton in its sample. This chain links TRBV7-9 with TRBJ1-4; possible D gene TRBD1, 5 bases. The germline V and J ends were trimmed by 5 bases and 3 bases, with 16 bases remaining between them. The germline CDR1 and CDR2 sequences are SEHNR and FQNEAQ (reference sequence). The CDR3 runs to 16 residues. The CDR3 nucleotides read TGTGCCAGCAGCGGAGGGGCCCTGGTTGCTAATGAAAAACTGTTTTTT. Protein: CASSGGALVANEKLFF.

The chain combines TRBV7-6 with TRBJ2-7; 12 bases fit TRBD2. Germline V lookup: CDR1 SGHVS, CDR2 FNYEAQ. CDR3 size: 14 residues. With V trimmed by 2 bases and J by 5 bases, 1 base remained unmatched. The CDR3 is CASSLLAGGNEQYF. The CDR3, as DNA: TGTGCCAGCAGCTTACTAGCGGGAGGGAACGAGCAGTACTTC.

The chain links TRBV5-4 to TRBJ2-1; unclear D gene. The germline V and J ends were trimmed by 0 bases and 8 bases, with 15 bases remaining between them. Germline V gene data show CDR1 as SGHNT and CDR2 as YYREEE (reference sequence). The CDR3 runs to 15 residues. This chain's CDR3 is CASSLEEAAAYEQFF. The CDR3 DNA reads TGTGCCAGCAGCTTGGAGGAAGCCGCGGCGTATGAGCAGTTCTTC. Drawing the rest from reference TRBV5-4 and TRBJ2-1, the complete variable domain is ETGVTQSPTHLIKTRGQQVTLRCSSQSGHNTVSWYQQALGQGPQFIFQYYREEENGRGNFPPRFSGLQFPNYSSELNVNALELDDSALYLCASSLEEAAAYEQFFGPGTRLTVL.

The chain joins TRBV11-3 to TRBJ2-7; D is possibly TRBD1 (6 bases). Trimming removed 6 bases from V and 3 bases from J, with 12 bases in between. The CDR3 sequence is 13 residues long. Germline values: CDR1 SGHNT, CDR2 YENEEA. CDR3 nucleotide sequence: TGTGCCAGCAGTCACACAGGGTACTACGAGCAGTACTTC. It translates to CASSHTGYYEQYF.

The gene calls are TRBV30 and TRBJ1-5, with TRBD1 matching over 9 bases. Germline CDR1 GTSNPN, CDR2 SVGIG (reference sequence). The trim removed 2 bases at V and 6 bases at J, leaving 5 bases unmatched. CDR3 length equals 14 residues. CDR3 sequence reads: CAWSRTQGAQPQHF. The CDR3 DNA sequence: TGTGCCTGGAGTCGTACACAGGGGGCTCAGCCCCAGCATTTT. Together with reference TRBV30 and TRBJ1-5, the CDR3 gives the full variable domain: SQTIHQWPATLVQPVGSPLSLECTVEGTSNPNLYWYRQAAGRGLQLLFYSVGIGQISSEVPQNLSASRPQDRQFILSSKKLLLSDSGFYLCAWSRTQGAQPQHFGDGTRLSIL.

This chain joins TRBV11-2 and TRBJ1-2; TRBD1 aligns across 9 bases. There are 15 residues in the CDR3. From germline, CDR1 is SGHAT and CDR2 FQNNGV. The junction had 10 bases not matched to a gene; V was cut back by 5 bases and J by 6 bases. CDR3 in DNA: TGTGCCAGCAGCGTAGGGGGACAGGGCGAGGATGGCTACACCTTC. Translation gives CASSVGGQGEDGYTF.

The gene calls are TRBV27 and TRBJ1-1; D not certain. Germline V CDR1 and CDR2: MNHEY, SMNVEV (reference sequence). The CDR3 consists of 13 residues. The ends were cut back, 3 bases at V and 7 bases at J, with 12 bases in the middle. CDR3 in DNA: TGTGCCAGCAGTTTTGGGTACGGGAGTGAAGCTTTCTTT. The encoded protein is CASSFGYGSEAFF.

This chain connects TRBV4-1 to TRBJ2-7, with D maybe TRBD2 (6 bases). Trimming took 2 bases from V and 4 from J, leaving 24 bases between them. Germline CDR1 reads MGHRA; CDR2 reads YSYEKL. The CDR3 runs to 18 residues. CDR3 coding DNA: TGCGCCAGCAGCCAATTTAACGCGGGGAGTGGCGTTGCGTACGAGCAGTACTTC. It encodes CASSQFNAGSGVAYEQYF.

J is TRBJ2-1 and V is TRBV4-1, with D uncertain. The length of the CDR3 is 16 residues. V lost 5 bases and J 0 bases, leaving 14 bases between the germline ends. The germline V gene has CDR1 MGHRA and CDR2 YSYEKL. This CDR3 reads CASSSPGISSYNEQFF. The CDR3 nucleotides are TGCGCCAGCAGCTCACCAGGCATAAGCTCCTACAATGAGCAGTTCTTC.

This rearrangement joins TRBV7-3 to TRBJ1-2; no clear D gene. Germline V gene sequence: CDR1 SGHTA, CDR2 FQGTGA. V lost 4 bases to trimming and J lost 6 bases, with 12 bases between them. This CDR3 is built from 13 residues. The CDR3 sequence is CASSYSMGDGYTF. CDR3 coding DNA: TGTGCCAGCAGCTATTCAATGGGCGATGGCTACACCTTC.

The V and J genes are TRBV2 and TRBJ2-5, with D perhaps TRBD1 (6 bases). The CDR3 loop spans 16 amino acids. Germline V gives CDR1 SNHLY, CDR2 FYNNEI. V was pared by 4 bases and J by 4 bases, with 19 bases between. The CDR3 is CASSGPQGYFGETQYF. The CDR3 DNA reads TGTGCCAGCAGTGGGCCACAGGGATACTTCGGAGAGACCCAGTACTTC. The whole variable domain, filled in from reference TRBV2 and TRBJ2-5, reads EPEVTQTPSHQVTQMGQEVILRCVPISNHLYFYWYRQILGQKVEFLVSFYNNEISEKSEIFDDQFSVERPDGSNFTLKIRSTKLEDSAMYFCASSGPQGYFGETQYFGPGTRLLVL.

V is TRBV18 and J is TRBJ1-1; 7 bases map to TRBD1. Germline CDR1 reads KGHSH; CDR2 reads LQKENI. The CDR3 spans 17 residues. V gave up 3 bases and J gave up 1 base; unmatched junction bases: 11. The CDR3 is CASSPQGGDLQNTEAFF. The CDR3, as DNA: TGTGCCAGCTCACCCCAGGGGGGTGACTTACAGAACACTGAAGCTTTCTTT.

The J gene is TRBJ1-1, the V gene TRBV5-1; D might be TRBD1 (5 bases). CDR3 length: 17 residues. V dropped 4 bases and J dropped 0 bases, with 19 bases sitting between them. Germline CDR1 SGHRS, CDR2 YFSETQ. The CDR3 here is CASSIQGSAAMNTEAFF. CDR3 nucleotide sequence: TGCGCCAGCAGCATCCAGGGTTCCGCCGCAATGAACACTGAAGCTTTCTTT.

V gene TRBV7-9 combines with J gene TRBJ1-1, with 11 bases that match TRBD1. Germline CDR1 SEHNR, CDR2 FQNEAQ (reference sequence). Losses at the gene ends were 3 bases for V and 4 bases for J; bases not matched to a gene: 7. The CDR3 contains 16 residues. The CDR3 spells CASSLGDRGLSTEAFF. CDR3 sequence (DNA): TGTGCCAGCAGCTTGGGGGACAGGGGGTTAAGCACTGAAGCTTTCTTT. Supplemented by reference TRBV7-9 and TRBJ1-1, the full variable domain reads DTGVSQNPRHKITKRGQNVTFRCDPISEHNRLYWYRQTLGQGPEFLTYFQNEAQLEKSRLLSDRFSAERPKGSFSTLEIQRTEQGDSAMYLCASSLGDRGLSTEAFFGQGTRLTVV.